This TCR beta chain was sequenced for a study of cytomegalovirus exposure and HLA in healthy donors. The study's findings and limits: An analysis done earlier found most TCR beta V segments productive about 87% or about 30% of the time.

Both 60 Vbeta primers and 13 Jbeta primers went into the PCR. Clones were read by immunoSEQ multiplex PCR, and TCRdb kept only the in-frame ones, dropping some. The data contain about 130,000 clones, about 70% of them singletons. Germline V gene data show CDR1 as LNHDA and CDR2 as SQIVND (reference sequence). CDR3 length: 14 amino acids. V was trimmed by 3 bases and J by 9 bases, leaving 15 bases between them. As concerns this clone: The target antigen is unknown.

V gene TRBV19 combines with J gene TRBJ2-1; tentative D call: TRBD2 (5 bases). This clonotype was sampled from a middle-aged man in good health and CMV-seronegative. Input material: PBMCs. CDR3 sequence reads: CASSIASSGTEQFF. The CDR3 bases are TGTGCCAGTAGTATCGCGAGCTCGGGAACTGAGCAGTTCTTC.